This T cell receptor (beta chain) was identified during a study of T-cell memory formation after mild COVID-19. TCRdb reprocessed the 5' RACE reads via MiXCR and lists one record per CDR3 protein. The data hold more than 350,000 distinct CDR3 sequences, with about 17% observed a single time. Study conclusions and caveats: The pre-infection memory compartment contained some responding clones, suggesting cross-reactive memory joined. Among clones peaking at day 37 in the second wave, SARS-CoV-2 specificity remained unconfirmed.

V dropped 4 bases and J dropped 4; count of bases not matched to a gene: 7. Per the germline V gene, CDR1 is SGHTA and CDR2 is FQGNSA. There are 15 residues in the CDR3. This clonotype was counted ten times or more. What it binds is unknown. This clonotype originated in a young man who had mild COVID-19 (a few samples of this study predate the infection). Cell type and time point are not known. The genes are TRBV7-2 and TRBJ2-3; 8 bases line up with TRBD2. The sample consisted of PBMCs or a T cell subset sorted from them (not recorded which). CDR3 in DNA: TGTGCCAGCAGCTACACCGGGGGGGGTCCAGATACGCAGTATTTT. It yields the protein CASSYTGGGPDTQYF.